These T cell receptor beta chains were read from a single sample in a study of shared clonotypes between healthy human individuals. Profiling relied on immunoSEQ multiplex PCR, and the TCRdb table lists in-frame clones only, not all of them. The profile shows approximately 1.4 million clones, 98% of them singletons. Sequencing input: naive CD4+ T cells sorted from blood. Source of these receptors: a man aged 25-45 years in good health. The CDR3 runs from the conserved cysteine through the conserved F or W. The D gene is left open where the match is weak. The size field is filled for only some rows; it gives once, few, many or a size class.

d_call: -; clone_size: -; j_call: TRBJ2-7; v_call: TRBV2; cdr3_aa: CATWDGYEQYF; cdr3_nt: TGTGCCACCTGGGACGGCTACGAGCAGTACTTC
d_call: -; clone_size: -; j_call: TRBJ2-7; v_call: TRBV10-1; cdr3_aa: CASSPAWRGYEQYF; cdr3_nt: TGCGCCAGCAGTCCAGCGTGGAGAGGTTACGAGCAGTACTTC
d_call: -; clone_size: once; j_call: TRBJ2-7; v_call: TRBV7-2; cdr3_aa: CASSAPEDLYEQYF; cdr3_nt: TGTGCCAGCAGCGCCCCCGAGGATCTCTACGAGCAGTACTTC
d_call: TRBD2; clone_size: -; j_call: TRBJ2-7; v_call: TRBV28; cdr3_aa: CASTGGLAGVLSYEQYF; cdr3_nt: TGTGCCAGCACCGGCGGACTAGCGGGAGTACTTTCCTACGAGCAGTACTTC
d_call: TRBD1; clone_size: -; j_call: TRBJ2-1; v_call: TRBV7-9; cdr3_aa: CASSLKTGVDNEQFF; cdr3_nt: TGTGCCAGCAGCTTAAAAACAGGGGTGGACAATGAGCAGTTCTTC
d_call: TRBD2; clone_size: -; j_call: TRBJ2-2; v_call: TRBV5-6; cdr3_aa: CASSPGRDGELFF; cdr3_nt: TGTGCCAGCAGTCCGGGGAGGGACGGGGAGCTGTTTTTT
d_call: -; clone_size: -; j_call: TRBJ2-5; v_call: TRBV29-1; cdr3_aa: CSVGTSQETQYF; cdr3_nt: TGCAGCGTCGGGACCAGCCAAGAGACCCAGTACTTC
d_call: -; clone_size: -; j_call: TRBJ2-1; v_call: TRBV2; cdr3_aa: CASSDTARIGSEQFF; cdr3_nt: TGTGCCAGCAGTGACACAGCTAGAATTGGTAGTGAGCAGTTCTTC
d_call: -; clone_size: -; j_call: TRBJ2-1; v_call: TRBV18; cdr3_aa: CASSPGHTSYNEQFF; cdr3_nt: TGTGCCAGCTCACCGGGCCATACCTCCTACAATGAGCAGTTCTTC
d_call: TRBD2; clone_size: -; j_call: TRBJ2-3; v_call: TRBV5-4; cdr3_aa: CASSTSGGPDTQYF; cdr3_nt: TGTGCCAGCTCCACTAGCGGGGGCCCAGATACGCAGTATTTT
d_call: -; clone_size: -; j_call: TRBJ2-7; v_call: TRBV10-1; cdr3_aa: CASSDMLYEQYF; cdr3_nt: TGCGCCAGCAGTGATATGCTCTACGAGCAGTACTTC
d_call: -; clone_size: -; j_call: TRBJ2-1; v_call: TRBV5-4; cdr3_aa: CASSSGANNEQFF; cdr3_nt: TGTGCCAGCAGTTCGGGAGCCAACAATGAGCAGTTCTTC
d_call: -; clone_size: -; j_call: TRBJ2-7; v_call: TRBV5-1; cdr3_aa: CASSHRGQSYEQYF; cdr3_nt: TGCGCCAGCAGCCATAGAGGACAGTCCTACGAGCAGTACTTC
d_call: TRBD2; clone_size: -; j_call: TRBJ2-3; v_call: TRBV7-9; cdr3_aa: CASSFKAGGPDTQYF; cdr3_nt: TGTGCCAGCAGCTTCAAAGCGGGAGGACCAGATACGCAGTATTTT
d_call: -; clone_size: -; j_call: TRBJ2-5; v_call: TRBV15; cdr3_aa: CATSPRGGETQYF; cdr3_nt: TGTGCCACCAGCCCCAGGGGTGGGGAGACCCAGTACTTC
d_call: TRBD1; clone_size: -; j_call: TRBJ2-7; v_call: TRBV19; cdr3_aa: CASGQGIYEQYF; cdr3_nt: TGTGCCAGCGGACAGGGAATCTACGAGCAGTACTTC
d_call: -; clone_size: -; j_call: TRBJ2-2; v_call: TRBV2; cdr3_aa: CASTHDRTSPVTGELFF; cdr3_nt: TGTGCCAGCACCCACGACAGGACGAGTCCGGTCACCGGGGAGCTGTTTTTT
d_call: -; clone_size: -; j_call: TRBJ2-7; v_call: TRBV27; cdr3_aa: CASSPRDRTYEQYF; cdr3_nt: TGTGCCAGCAGTCCCCGGGACCGAACCTACGAGCAGTACTTC
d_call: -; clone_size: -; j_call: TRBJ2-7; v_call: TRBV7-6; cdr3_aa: CASSLASDSSYEQYF; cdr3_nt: TGTGCCAGCAGCTTAGCCTCGGACAGCTCCTACGAGCAGTACTTC
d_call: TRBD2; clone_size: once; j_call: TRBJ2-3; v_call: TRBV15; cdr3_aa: CATSRDGVAGAPDTQYF; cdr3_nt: TGTGCCACCAGCAGAGATGGGGTAGCGGGAGCTCCAGATACGCAGTATTTT
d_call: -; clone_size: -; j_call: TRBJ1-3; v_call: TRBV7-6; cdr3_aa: CASSLGAREGVFSGNTIYF; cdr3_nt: TGTGCCAGCAGCTTAGGGGCCAGGGAGGGGGTCTTCTCTGGAAACACCATATATTTT
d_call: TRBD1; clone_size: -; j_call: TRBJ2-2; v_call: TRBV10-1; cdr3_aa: CASSEVGTGGTGELFF; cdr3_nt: TGCGCCAGCAGTGAAGTGGGGACAGGGGGAACCGGGGAGCTGTTTTTT
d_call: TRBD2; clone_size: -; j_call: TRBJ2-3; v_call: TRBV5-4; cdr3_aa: CASSLVGGREGADTQYF; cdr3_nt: TGTGCCAGCAGCTTGGTTGGCGGGAGGGAGGGGGCAGATACGCAGTATTTT
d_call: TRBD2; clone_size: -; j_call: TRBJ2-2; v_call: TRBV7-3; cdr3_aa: CASSPGLAVGVHGELFF; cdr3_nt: TGTGCCAGCAGCCCGGGACTAGCGGTAGGAGTGCACGGGGAGCTGTTTTTT
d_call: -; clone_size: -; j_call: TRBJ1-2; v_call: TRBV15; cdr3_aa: CATSRDGGNYGYTF; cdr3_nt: TGTGCCACCAGCAGAGACGGCGGGAACTATGGCTACACCTTC
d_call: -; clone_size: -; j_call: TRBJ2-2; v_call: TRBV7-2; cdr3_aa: CASSISQATVSNTGELFF; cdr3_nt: TGTGCCAGCAGCATCTCCCAAGCGACAGTCTCGAACACCGGGGAGCTGTTTTTT
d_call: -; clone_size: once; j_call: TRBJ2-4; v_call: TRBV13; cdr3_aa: CASSISRGTFQNIQYF; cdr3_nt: TGTGCCAGCAGCATTAGCCGGGGGACTTTCCAAAACATTCAGTACTTC
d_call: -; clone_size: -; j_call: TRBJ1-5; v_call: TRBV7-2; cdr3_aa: CASSPSGQANQPQHF; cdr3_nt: TGTGCCAGCAGTCCCTCGGGACAAGCCAATCAGCCCCAGCATTTT
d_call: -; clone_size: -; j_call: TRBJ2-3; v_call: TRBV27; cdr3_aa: CASSLSRDSTDTQYF; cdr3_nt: TGTGCCAGCAGTTTATCAAGAGACAGCACAGATACGCAGTATTTT
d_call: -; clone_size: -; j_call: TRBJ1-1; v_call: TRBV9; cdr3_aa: CASSVEFGTEAFF; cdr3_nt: TGTGCCAGCAGCGTAGAGTTCGGCACTGAAGCTTTCTTT
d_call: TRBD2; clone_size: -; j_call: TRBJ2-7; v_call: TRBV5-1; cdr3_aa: CASSLGLAGHYEQYF; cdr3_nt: TGCGCCAGCAGCTTGGGACTAGCGGGTCACTACGAGCAGTACTTC
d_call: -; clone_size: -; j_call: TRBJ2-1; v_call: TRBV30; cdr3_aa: CAWSFHEQFF; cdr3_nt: TGTGCCTGGAGTTTCCATGAGCAGTTCTTC
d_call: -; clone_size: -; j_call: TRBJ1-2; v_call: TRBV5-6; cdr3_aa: CASSTGYYGYTF; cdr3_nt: TGTGCCAGCAGCACAGGATATTATGGCTACACCTTC
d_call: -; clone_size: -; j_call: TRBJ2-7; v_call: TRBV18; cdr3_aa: CASSPPGRLAEQYF; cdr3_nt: TGTGCCAGCTCACCACCAGGGAGATTAGCCGAGCAGTACTTC
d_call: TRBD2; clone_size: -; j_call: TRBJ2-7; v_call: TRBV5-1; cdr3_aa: CASSSTSGRAYEQYF; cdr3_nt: TGCGCCAGCAGCAGTACTAGCGGGAGGGCTTACGAGCAGTACTTC
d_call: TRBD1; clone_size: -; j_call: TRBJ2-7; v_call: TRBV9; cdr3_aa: CASSVHPGQGEMQEQYF; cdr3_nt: TGTGCCAGCAGCGTCCACCCCGGACAGGGCGAGATGCAGGAGCAGTACTTC
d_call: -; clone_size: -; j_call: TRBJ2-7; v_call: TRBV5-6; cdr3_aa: CASSLRVSTYEQYF; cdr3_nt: TGTGCCAGCAGCTTACGTGTTAGTACCTACGAGCAGTACTTC
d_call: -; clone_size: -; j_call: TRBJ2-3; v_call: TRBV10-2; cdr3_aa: CASRLTLASSTDTQYF; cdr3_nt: TGCGCCAGCAGACTCACCCTAGCGAGTAGCACAGATACGCAGTATTTT
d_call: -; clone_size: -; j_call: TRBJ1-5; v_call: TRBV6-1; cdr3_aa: CASSNKRNQPQHF; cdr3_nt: TGTGCCAGCAGTAATAAAAGGAATCAGCCCCAGCATTTT
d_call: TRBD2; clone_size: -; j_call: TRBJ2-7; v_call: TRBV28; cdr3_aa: CASRGSGIYEQYF; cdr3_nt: TGTGCCAGCAGGGGTAGCGGGATATACGAGCAGTACTTC
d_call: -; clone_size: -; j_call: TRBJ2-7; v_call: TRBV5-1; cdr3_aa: CASSLVLGKGLSYEQYF; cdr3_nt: TGCGCCAGCAGCTTGGTTTTGGGTAAGGGGCTCTCCTACGAGCAGTACTTC
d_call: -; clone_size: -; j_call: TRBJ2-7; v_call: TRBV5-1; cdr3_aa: CASSLIGDEQYF; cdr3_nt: TGCGCCAGCAGCTTGATAGGCGACGAGCAGTACTTC
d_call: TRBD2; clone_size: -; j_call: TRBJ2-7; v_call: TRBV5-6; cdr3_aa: CASSLWPGTSGYEQYF; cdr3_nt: TGTGCCAGCAGCTTGTGGCCCGGGACTAGCGGTTACGAGCAGTACTTC
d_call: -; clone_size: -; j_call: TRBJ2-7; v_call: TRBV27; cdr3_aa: CASSPSAALYYEQYF; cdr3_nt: TGTGCCAGCAGTCCGAGTGCCGCCCTATACTACGAGCAGTACTTC
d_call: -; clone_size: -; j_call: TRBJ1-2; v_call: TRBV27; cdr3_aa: CASSLRPTAVANYGYTF; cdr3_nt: TGTGCCAGCAGTTTACGCCCAACGGCAGTGGCTAACTATGGCTACACCTTC
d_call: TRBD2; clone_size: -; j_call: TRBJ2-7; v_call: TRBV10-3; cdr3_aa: CAIRAPGTSSYEQYF; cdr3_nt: TGTGCCATCAGGGCACCGGGGACTAGCTCCTACGAGCAGTACTTC
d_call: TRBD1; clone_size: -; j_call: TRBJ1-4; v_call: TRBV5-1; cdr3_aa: CASSSGRGTGGHEKLFF; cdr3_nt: TGCGCCAGCAGCTCGGGACGCGGGACAGGCGGACACGAAAAACTGTTTTTT
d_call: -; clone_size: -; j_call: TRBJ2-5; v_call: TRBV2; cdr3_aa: CASSEQGARAGETQYF; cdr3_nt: TGTGCCAGCAGTGAGCAAGGGGCCAGGGCTGGGGAGACCCAGTACTTC
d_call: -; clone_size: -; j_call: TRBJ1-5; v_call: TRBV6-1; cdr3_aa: CASSEGRSDQPQHF; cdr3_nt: TGTGCCAGCAGTGAGGGCAGGTCGGATCAGCCCCAGCATTTT
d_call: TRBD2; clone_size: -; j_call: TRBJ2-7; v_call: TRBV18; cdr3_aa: CASSPRLAGALGEQYF; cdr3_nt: TGTGCCAGCTCACCAAGACTAGCGGGAGCTCTGGGCGAGCAGTACTTC
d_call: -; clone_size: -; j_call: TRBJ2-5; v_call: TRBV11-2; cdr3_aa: CASSIGHQETQYF; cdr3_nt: TGTGCCAGCAGCATAGGACATCAAGAGACCCAGTACTTC
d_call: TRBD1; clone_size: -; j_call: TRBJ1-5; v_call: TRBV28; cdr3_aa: CASSQGTGSLNQPQHF; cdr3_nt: TGTGCCAGCAGCCAAGGGACAGGGTCTCTCAATCAGCCCCAGCATTTT
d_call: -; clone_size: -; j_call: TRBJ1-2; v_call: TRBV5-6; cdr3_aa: CASSLFLQVDFDYTF; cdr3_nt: TGTGCCAGCAGCTTGTTCCTACAGGTTGACTTCGACTACACCTTC
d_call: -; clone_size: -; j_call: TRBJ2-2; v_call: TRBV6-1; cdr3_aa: CASSEWGRVDTGELFF; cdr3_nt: TGTGCCAGCAGTGAATGGGGCAGGGTGGACACCGGGGAGCTGTTTTTT
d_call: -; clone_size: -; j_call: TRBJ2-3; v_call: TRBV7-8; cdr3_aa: CASSLARVAASTDTQYF; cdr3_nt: TGTGCCAGCAGCTTAGCGCGGGTAGCTGCTAGCACAGATACGCAGTATTTT
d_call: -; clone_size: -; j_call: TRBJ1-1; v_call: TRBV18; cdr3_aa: CASSPVPRGPLMNTEAFF; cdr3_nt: TGTGCCAGCTCACCGGTTCCTAGAGGGCCCCTCATGAACACTGAAGCTTTCTTT
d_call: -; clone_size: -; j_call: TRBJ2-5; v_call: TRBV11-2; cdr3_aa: CASSRALNQETQYF; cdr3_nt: TGTGCCAGCAGTAGGGCGCTAAACCAAGAGACCCAGTACTTC